The following is a T cell receptor (beta chain) sequence with its context. The sample is drawn from a study of blood T cell repertoires in COVID-19. Study in general: The samples span acute and convalescent COVID-19 from the United States, Italy and Spain. From T cells, B-cell-depleted T cells, or PBMCs came the material, which was cDNA or gDNA.

Generated by immunoSEQ multiplex PCR, the TCRdb table keeps only in-frame clones and is missing some. The sample includes around 150,000 clones, about 72% seen only once; the top ten take 9.5% to 12%. CDR3 length: 12 residues. Germline CDR1 and CDR2: SQVTM and ANQGSEA. V dropped 1 base and J dropped 6 bases, with 8 bases sitting between them. Input material: peripheral blood. The chain couples TRBV29-1 to TRBJ2-3, with D hard to call. The source of this sequence is a man aged 55 to 70 who had recovered from COVID-19. The CDR3 protein is CSVEGPRDTQYF. The DNA of the CDR3 is TGCAGCGTTGAAGGGCCCCGTGATACGCAGTATTTT.